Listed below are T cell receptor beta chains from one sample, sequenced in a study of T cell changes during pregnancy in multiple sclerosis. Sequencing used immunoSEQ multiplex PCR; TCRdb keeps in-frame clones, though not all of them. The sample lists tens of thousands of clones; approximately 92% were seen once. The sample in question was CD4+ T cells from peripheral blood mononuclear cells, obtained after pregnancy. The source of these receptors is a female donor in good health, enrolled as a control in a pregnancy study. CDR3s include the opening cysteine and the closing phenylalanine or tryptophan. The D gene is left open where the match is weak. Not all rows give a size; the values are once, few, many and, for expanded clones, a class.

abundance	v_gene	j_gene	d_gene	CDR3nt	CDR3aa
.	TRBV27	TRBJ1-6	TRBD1	TGTGCCAGCAGTTTATCAGGGGACAGATCACCCCTCCACTTT	CASSLSGDRSPLHF
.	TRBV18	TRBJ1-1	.	TGTGCCAGCTCACCACCCTCTAACAGCTTGAACACTGAAGCTTTCTTT	CASSPPSNSLNTEAFF
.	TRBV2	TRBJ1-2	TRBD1	TGTGCCAGCAGGGAGAGGACAGGGGCAAACTATGGCTACACCTTC	CASRERTGANYGYTF
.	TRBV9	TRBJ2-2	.	TGTGCCAGCAGCGTAGGATTAGCCGGGAACACCGGGGAGCTGTTTTTT	CASSVGLAGNTGELFF
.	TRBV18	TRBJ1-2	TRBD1	TGTGCCAGCTCACCGGACAGGGGGCCAGAGAAGTTTGGCTACACCTTC	CASSPDRGPEKFGYTF
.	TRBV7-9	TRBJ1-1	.	TGTGCCTGCGCGAGGGTAAACACTGAAGCTTTCTTT	CACARVNTEAFF
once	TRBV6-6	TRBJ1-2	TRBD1	TGTGCCAGCAGAGAGACAGGGAGAAACTATGGCTACACCTTC	CASRETGRNYGYTF
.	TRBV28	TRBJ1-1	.	TGTGCCAGCAGTTTTGTAGGAGGAAAAGCTTTCTTT	CASSFVGGKAFF
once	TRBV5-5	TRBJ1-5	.	TGTGCCAGCAGCTTGGCCGCGAATCAGCCCCAGCATTTT	CASSLAANQPQHF
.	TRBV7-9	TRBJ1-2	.	TGTGCCAGCAGCCCAGCGGGGCCGGTCCACTACACCTTC	CASSPAGPVHYTF
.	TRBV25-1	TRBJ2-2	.	TGTGCCACAGCCCAGGGGAACACCGGGGAGCTGTTTTTT	CATAQGNTGELFF
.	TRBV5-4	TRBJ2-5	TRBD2	TGTGCCAGCAGCTTCCGGCGGGAGCAAGAGACCCAGTACTTC	CASSFRREQETQYF
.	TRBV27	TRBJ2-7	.	TGTGCCAGCAGTCCACGAGCAGGGTCGTACGAGCAGTACTTC	CASSPRAGSYEQYF
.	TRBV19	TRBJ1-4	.	TGTGCCAGTACCGAACGGACAGCAACTAATGAAAAACTGTTTTTT	CASTERTATNEKLFF
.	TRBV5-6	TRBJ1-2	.	TGTGCCAGCAGCTCACAGGGCCCCACTAACTATGGCTACACCTTC	CASSSQGPTNYGYTF
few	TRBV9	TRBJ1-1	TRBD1	TGTGCCAGCAGCGGGATCCGGGACAGGGGCACTGAAGCTTTCTTT	CASSGIRDRGTEAFF
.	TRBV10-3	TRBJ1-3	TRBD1	TGTGCCACCAGGGGGCAGTCCTCTGGAAACACCATATATTTT	CATRGQSSGNTIYF
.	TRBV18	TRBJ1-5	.	TGTGCCAGCTCAGAACAAAGCGGCAATCAGCCCCAGCATTTT	CASSEQSGNQPQHF
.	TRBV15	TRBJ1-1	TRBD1	TGTGCCACCAGCAGGCAGGGGGGCACTGAAGCTTTCTTT	CATSRQGGTEAFF
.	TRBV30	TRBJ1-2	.	TGTGCCTGGAGCACCCAGGGACTCTATGGCTACACCTTC	CAWSTQGLYGYTF
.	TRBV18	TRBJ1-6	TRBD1	TGTGCCAGCTCACCATCAGGGGGGACAAATTCACCCCTCCACTTT	CASSPSGGTNSPLHF
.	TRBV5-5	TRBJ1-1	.	TGTGCCAGCAGCTTGGTGGCAGTCACTGAAGCTTTCTTT	CASSLVAVTEAFF
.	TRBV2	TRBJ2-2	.	TGTGCCAGCAGTGTAGAGACCGGGGAGCTGTTTTTT	CASSVETGELFF
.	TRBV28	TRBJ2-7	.	TGTGCCAGCAGTTTCCTGGGACTTCTCTACGAGCAGTACTTC	CASSFLGLLYEQYF
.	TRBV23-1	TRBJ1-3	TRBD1	TGCGCCAGCATCTCGGAGGGACAGGCTAGAAACACCATATATTTT	CASISEGQARNTIYF
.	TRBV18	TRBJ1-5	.	TGTGCCAGCTCCGACGGACATAGCAATCAGCCCCAGCATTTT	CASSDGHSNQPQHF
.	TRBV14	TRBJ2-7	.	TGTGCCAGCAGCCCCGTAGGGGGGGGGCCTCGGGACGAGCAGTACTTC	CASSPVGGGPRDEQYF
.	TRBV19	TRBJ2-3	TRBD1	TGTGCCAGTAGTACAGGGACAGGGGCAGATACGCAGTATTTT	CASSTGTGADTQYF
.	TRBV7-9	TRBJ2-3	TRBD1	TGTGCCAGCAGCATGACAGGGTTTAGCACAGATACGCAGTATTTT	CASSMTGFSTDTQYF
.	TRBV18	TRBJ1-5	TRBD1	TGTGCCAGCTCACCTTCGGGTACAGGGGAACAGCCCCAGCATTTT	CASSPSGTGEQPQHF
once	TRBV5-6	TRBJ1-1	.	TGTGCCAGCAGCCGACTCCTAAATACAGCTTTCTTT	CASSRLLNTAFF
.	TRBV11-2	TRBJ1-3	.	TGTGCCAGCAGCCGCTTTACAGGGTCTCCCACTGGAAACACCATATATTTT	CASSRFTGSPTGNTIYF
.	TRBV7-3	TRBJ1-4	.	TGTGCCAGCAGCTTAACGGCGGGGGCAGGTGAAAAACTGTTTTTT	CASSLTAGAGEKLFF
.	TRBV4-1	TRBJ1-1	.	TGCGCCAGCAGCCAAGGCGACAGCTCCCGAGAAGCTTTCTTT	CASSQGDSSREAFF
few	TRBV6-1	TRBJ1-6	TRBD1	TGTGCCAGCAGACCGGGACAGCGCTATGGTTCACCCCTCCACTTT	CASRPGQRYGSPLHF
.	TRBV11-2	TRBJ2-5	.	TGTGCCAGCAGCTTATCGCCGTATCGGGGGGCATTGGAGACCCAGTACTTC	CASSLSPYRGALETQYF
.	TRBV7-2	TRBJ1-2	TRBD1	TGTGCCAGCAGCCCCACAGGACAGGGGAGCTATGGCTACACCTTC	CASSPTGQGSYGYTF
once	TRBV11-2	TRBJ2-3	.	TGTGCCAGCAGCCCCCGCCCGGAGGCTACGCAGTATTTT	CASSPRPEATQYF
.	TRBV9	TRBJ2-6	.	TGTGCCAGCAGCGCGACATCTATCTCTGGGGCCAACGTCCTGACTTTC	CASSATSISGANVLTF
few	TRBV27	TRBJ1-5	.	TGTGCCAGCAGTCCCAGGACAGTGGGTCAGCCCCAGCATTTT	CASSPRTVGQPQHF
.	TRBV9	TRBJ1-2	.	TGTGCCAGCAGCGTAGATGGGGGGTACGGCGGCTACACCTTC	CASSVDGGYGGYTF
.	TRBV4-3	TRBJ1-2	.	TGCGCCAGCAGCCCGCTTTTGGGGGCCCCCTATTATGGCTACACCTTC	CASSPLLGAPYYGYTF
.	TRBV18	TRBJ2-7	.	TGTGCCAGCTCACCGACCGGACACGACGAGCAGTACTTC	CASSPTGHDEQYF
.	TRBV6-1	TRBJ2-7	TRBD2	TGTGCCAGCAGTCCCCGGGAGGCTGCAAGGGCCTTC	CASSPREAARAF
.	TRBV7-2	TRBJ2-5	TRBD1	TGTGCCAGCAGCTCACTAGACAGGGATCGAGAGACCCAGTACTTC	CASSSLDRDRETQYF
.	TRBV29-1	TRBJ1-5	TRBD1	TGCAGCGTCAAACAGGGGGGCAATCAGCCCCAGCATTTT	CSVKQGGNQPQHF
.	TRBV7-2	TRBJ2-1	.	TGTGCCAGCAGCTTCCGCCAGGGCGACTCCTACAATGAGCAGTTCTTC	CASSFRQGDSYNEQFF
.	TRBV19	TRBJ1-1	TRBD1	TGTGCCAGTACCCTGATAGACAGGGCTTTAACTGAAGCTTTCTTT	CASTLIDRALTEAFF
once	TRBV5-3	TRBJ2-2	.	TGTGCCAGAAGCTTGGGGGACTACACCGGGGAGCTGTTTTTT	CARSLGDYTGELFF
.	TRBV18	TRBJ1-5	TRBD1	TGTGCCAGCTCTCGCACAGGGGATAGCAATCAGCCCCAGCATTTT	CASSRTGDSNQPQHF